This T cell receptor (beta chain) was identified during a study of T cells in localized non-small cell lung cancer. The study, taken as a whole, reports: It was uninvolved adjacent lung that showed the highest T cell clonality, exceeding tumor.

By share of the sample, this clone is medium-sized (0.01 to 0.1%). The antigen is undetermined. The CDR3 extends over 16 amino acids. V lost 1 base, J lost 0 bases, and 13 bases lay in between. Germline V gene sequence: CDR1 SGDLS, CDR2 YYNGEE. Here immunoSEQ multiplex PCR was the method, and the copy in TCRdb shows in-frame clones only, minus some. The data hold approximately 80,000 clones, with more than 70% observed a single time. The chain has TRBV9 and TRBJ1-1; D remains unclear. The sequence was obtained from a female donor of 60 years or more with stage I lung adenocarcinoma. Here the sequenced sample was peripheral blood, taken before any cancer treatment. The CDR3 reads CASSVLDGSVNTEAFF. CDR3 bases: TGTGCCAGCAGCGTACTAGACGGGTCAGTGAACACTGAAGCTTTCTTT.